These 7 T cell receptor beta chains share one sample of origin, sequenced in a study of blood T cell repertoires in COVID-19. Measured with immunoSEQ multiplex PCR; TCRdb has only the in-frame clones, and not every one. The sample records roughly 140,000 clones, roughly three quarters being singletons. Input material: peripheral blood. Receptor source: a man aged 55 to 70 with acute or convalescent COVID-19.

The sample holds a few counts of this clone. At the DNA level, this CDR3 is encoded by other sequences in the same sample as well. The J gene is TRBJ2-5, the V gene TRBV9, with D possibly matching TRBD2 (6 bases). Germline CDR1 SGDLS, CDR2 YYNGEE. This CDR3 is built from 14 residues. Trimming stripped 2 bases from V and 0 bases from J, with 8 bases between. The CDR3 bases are TGTGCCAGCAGCGTTAGCGGATACCAAGAGACCCAGTACTTC. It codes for CASSVSGYQETQYF.

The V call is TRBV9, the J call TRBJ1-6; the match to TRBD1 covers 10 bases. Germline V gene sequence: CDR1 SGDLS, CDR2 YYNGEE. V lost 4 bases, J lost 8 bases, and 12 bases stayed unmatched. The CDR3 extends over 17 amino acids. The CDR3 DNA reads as TGTGCCAGCAGCCGGGCGGTCGGACAGGGGGTGGATTCACCCCTCCACTTT. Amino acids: CASSRAVGQGVDSPLHF.

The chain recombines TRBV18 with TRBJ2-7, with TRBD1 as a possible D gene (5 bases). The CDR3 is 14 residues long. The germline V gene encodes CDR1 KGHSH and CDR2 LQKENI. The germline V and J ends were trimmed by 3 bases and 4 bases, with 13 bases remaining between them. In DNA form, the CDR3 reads TGTGCCAGCTCACCCCAGGGTCTAGAGTACGAGCAGTACTTC. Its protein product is CASSPQGLEYEQYF.

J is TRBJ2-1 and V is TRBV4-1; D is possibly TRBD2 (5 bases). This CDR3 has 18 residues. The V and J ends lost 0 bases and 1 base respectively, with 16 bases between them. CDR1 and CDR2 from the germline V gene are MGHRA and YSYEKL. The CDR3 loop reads CASSQDLSLAQSYNEQFF. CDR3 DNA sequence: TGCGCCAGCAGCCAAGATCTGTCTCTAGCCCAGTCCTACAATGAGCAGTTCTTC.

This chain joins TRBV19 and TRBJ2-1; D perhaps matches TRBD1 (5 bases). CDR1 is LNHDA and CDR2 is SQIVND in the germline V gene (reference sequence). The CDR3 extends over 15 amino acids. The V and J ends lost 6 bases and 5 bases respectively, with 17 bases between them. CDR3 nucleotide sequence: TGTGCCAGTAGCCTGATAAGGGGTTTGGACAATGAGCAGTTCTTC. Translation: CASSLIRGLDNEQFF.

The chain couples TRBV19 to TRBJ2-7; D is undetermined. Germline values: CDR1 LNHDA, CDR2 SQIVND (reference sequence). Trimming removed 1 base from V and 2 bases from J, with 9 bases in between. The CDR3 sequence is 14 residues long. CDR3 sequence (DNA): TGTGCCAGTAGTATAGCGCTTCTAACCTACGAGCAGTACTTC. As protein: CASSIALLTYEQYF.

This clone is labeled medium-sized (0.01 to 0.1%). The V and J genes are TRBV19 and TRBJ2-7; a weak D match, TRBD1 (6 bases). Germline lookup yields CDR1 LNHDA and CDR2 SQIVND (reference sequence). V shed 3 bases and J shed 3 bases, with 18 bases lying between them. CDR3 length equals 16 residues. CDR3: CASSILSQGPNYEQYF. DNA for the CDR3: TGTGCCAGTAGTATTTTGTCCCAGGGGCCAAACTACGAGCAGTACTTC.